Detailed here is one T cell receptor beta chain. One end of the junction does not line up with germline, which may come from a read error. Germline-derived CDR1 and CDR2 are ENHRY and SYGVKD. This CDR3 is built from 12 residues. The data originate from a study of blood T cell repertoires in COVID-19. Membership in each cohort depended on participant-reported clinical history. Assay: immunoSEQ multiplex PCR; the TCRdb copy retains only in-frame clones and omits some. The table has about 280,000 clones, approximately 90% seen once. The chain has TRBV10-3 and TRBJ2-4, with 10 bases fitting TRBD1. The TCR sequence derives from a woman aged 60-70 years in a cohort exposed to, infected with or recovered from COVID-19 (not recorded which). The sample was PBMCs or T cells enriched from blood (not recorded which). CDR3 protein: CAISSPGTGASF. CDR3 DNA: TGTGCCATCAGTTCCCCCGGGACAGGGGCCTCCTTC.